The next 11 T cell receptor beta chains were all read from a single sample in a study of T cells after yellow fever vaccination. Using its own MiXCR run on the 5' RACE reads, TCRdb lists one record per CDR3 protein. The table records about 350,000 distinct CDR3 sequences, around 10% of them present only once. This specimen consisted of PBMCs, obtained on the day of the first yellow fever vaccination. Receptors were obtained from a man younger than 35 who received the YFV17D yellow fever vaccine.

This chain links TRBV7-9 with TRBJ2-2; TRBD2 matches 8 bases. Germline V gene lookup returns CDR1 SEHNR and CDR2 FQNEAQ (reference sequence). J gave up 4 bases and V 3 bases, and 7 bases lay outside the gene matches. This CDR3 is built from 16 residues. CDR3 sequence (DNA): TGTGCCAGCAGCTTCTCAGGACTAGCTAGCACCGGGGAGCTGTTTTTT. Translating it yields CASSFSGLASTGELFF.

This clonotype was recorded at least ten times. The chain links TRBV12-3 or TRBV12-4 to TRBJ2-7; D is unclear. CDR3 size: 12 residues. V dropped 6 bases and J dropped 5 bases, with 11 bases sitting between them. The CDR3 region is CASSSRRNEQYV. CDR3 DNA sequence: TGTGCCAGCAGCTCGCGGCGGAACGAGCAGTACGTC.

CDR3 protein: CSAIDRANQPQHF. In nucleotides, the CDR3 is TGCAGTGCTATCGACAGGGCTAATCAGCCCCAGCATTTT. The genes are TRBV20-1 and TRBJ1-5; 7 bases are a match to TRBD1. V was pared by 4 bases and J by 4 bases, with 4 bases of the junction left unmatched. The CDR3 consists of 13 residues. Germline lookup yields CDR1 DFQATT and CDR2 SNEGSKA (reference sequence).

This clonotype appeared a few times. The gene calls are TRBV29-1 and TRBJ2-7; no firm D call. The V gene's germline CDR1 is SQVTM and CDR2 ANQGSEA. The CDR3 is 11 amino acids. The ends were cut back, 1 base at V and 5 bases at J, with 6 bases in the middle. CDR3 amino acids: CSVEVGHEQYF. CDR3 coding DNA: TGCAGCGTTGAAGTTGGTCACGAGCAGTACTTC.

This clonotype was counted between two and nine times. In nucleotides, the CDR3 is TGCGCCAGCAGCTTGGGTTTACAGGGAAGCGGCTACACCTTC. It specifies CASSLGLQGSGYTF. The gene calls are TRBV5-1 and TRBJ1-2, with a tentative D call TRBD1 (6 bases). The V end lost 0 bases, the J end lost 8 bases, and 14 bases lay between the germline ends. Germline CDR1 and CDR2: SGHRS and YFSETQ. The CDR3 covers 14 residues.

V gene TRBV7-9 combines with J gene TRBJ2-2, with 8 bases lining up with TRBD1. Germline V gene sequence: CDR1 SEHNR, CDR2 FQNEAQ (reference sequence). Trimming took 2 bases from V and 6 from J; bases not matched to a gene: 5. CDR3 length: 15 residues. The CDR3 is CASSLPGGRPGELFF. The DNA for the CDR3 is TGTGCCAGCAGCTTACCAGGGGGCCGGCCCGGGGAGCTGTTTTTT.

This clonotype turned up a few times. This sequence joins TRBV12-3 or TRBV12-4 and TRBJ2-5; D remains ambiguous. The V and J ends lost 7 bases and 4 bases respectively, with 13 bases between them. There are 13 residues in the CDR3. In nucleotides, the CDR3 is TGTGCCAGCACCATCAATCGGAGAGAGACCCAGTACTTC. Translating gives CASTINRRETQYF.

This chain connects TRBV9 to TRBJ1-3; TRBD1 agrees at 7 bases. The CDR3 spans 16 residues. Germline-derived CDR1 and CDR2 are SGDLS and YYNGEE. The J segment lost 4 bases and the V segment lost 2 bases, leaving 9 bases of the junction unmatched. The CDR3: CASSVSTTGIGNTIYF. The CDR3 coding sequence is TGTGCCAGCAGCGTTTCCACGACAGGGATAGGAAACACCATATATTTT.

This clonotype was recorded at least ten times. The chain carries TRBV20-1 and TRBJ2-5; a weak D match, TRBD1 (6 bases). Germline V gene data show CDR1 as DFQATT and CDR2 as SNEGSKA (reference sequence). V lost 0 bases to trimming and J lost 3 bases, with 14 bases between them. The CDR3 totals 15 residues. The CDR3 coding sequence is TGCAGTGCTAGAGAAGTTCTGGGGGCTAAAGAGACCCAGTACTTC. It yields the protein CSAREVLGAKETQYF.

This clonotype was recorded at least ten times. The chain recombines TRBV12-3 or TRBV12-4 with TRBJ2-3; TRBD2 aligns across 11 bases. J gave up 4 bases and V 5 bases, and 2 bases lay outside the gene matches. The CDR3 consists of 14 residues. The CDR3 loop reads CASSLSGGADTQYF. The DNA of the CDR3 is TGTGCCAGCAGTCTTAGCGGGGGGGCAGATACGCAGTATTTT.

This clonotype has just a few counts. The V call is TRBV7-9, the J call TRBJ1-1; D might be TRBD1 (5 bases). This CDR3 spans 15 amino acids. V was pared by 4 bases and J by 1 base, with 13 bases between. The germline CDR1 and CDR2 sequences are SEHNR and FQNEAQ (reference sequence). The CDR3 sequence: CASSSIQGPNTEAFF. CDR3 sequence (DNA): TGTGCCAGCAGCTCGATCCAGGGTCCGAACACTGAAGCTTTCTTT.